The 32 T cell receptor beta chains listed next were all sequenced from one sample in a study of blood T cell repertoires in COVID-19. TCRdb keeps only in-frame clones here, not all; method: immunoSEQ multiplex PCR. The sample lists 200,000 to 250,000 clones; about 83% were seen once. Sequencing input: PBMCs or T cells enriched from blood (not recorded which). The receptor set was obtained from a woman between 45 and 65 years old who had been exposed to COVID-19.

In this sample, this clone turned up once. The chain recombines TRBV15 with TRBJ1-3, with 9 bases that match TRBD1. Losses at the gene ends were 5 bases for V and 4 bases for J; bases not matched to a gene: 6. This CDR3 has 15 residues. From germline, CDR1 is LNHNV and CDR2 YYDKDF (reference sequence). The CDR3 region has the DNA TGTGCCACCAGCCTGGGACAGGGCAAAGGAAACACCATATATTTT. This translates into CATSLGQGKGNTIYF.

This clone was counted a few times. V usage is TRBV6-5 and J usage is TRBJ1-5, with D perhaps matching TRBD1 (5 bases). The CDR3 covers 13 residues. Looked up from germline, CDR1 is MNHEY and CDR2 is SVGAGI. V shed 2 bases and J shed 6 bases, with 8 bases lying between them. The DNA of the CDR3 is TGTGCCAGCAGTTACGGGGGGGGTCAGCCCCAGCATTTT. Protein: CASSYGGGQPQHF.

The rearrangement uses TRBV2 and TRBJ2-7; D possibly corresponds to TRBD2 (5 bases). V lost 7 bases and J 0 bases, leaving 10 bases between the germline ends. Germline V gives CDR1 SNHLY, CDR2 FYNNEI. The CDR3 extends over 13 amino acids. The CDR3 sequence is CASIREVSYEQYF. The CDR3 region has the DNA TGTGCCAGCATTCGGGAAGTCTCCTACGAGCAGTACTTC. The variable domain in full, with the rest retrieved from reference TRBV2 and TRBJ2-7, is EPEVTQTPSHQVTQMGQEVILRCVPISNHLYFYWYRQILGQKVEFLVSFYNNEISEKSEIFDDQFSVERPDGSNFTLKIRSTKLEDSAMYFCASIREVSYEQYFGPGTRLTVT.

A few counts support this clone. The genes are TRBV10-1 and TRBJ2-2; TRBD1 aligns across 8 bases. Germline V gives CDR1 WNHNN, CDR2 SYGVQD (reference sequence). The junction had 3 bases not matched to a gene; V was cut back by 10 bases and J by 5 bases. The CDR3 has 12 amino acids. The DNA of the CDR3 is TGCGCCACCCGACAGGGGACCGGGGAGCTGTTTTTT. Protein product: CATRQGTGELFF.

The V and J genes are TRBV19 and TRBJ1-4, with 8 positions matching TRBD1. V trimming: 5 bases; J trimming: 5 bases; junction bases outside the gene matches: 7. Per the germline V gene, CDR1 is LNHDA and CDR2 is SQIVND (reference sequence). The CDR3 sequence is 15 residues long. The CDR3: CASSAGTGRNEKLFF. The CDR3, as DNA: TGTGCCAGTAGTGCTGGGACAGGCCGAAATGAAAAACTGTTTTTT. Together with reference TRBV19 and TRBJ1-4, the CDR3 gives the full variable domain: DGGITQSPKYLFRKEGQNVTLSCEQNLNHDAMYWYRQDPGQGLRLIYYSQIVNDFQKGDIAEGYSVSREKKESFPLTVTSAQKNPTAFYLCASSAGTGRNEKLFFGSGTQLSVL.

The rearrangement links TRBV15 to TRBJ1-5; D might be TRBD1 (6 bases). Germline CDR1 and CDR2: LNHNV and YYDKDF (reference sequence). The CDR3 runs 18 residues. Trimming left V 0 bases short and J 0 bases short, with 15 bases between. The DNA for the CDR3 is TGTGCCACCAGCAGAGATATGGGGGGGGCGTATAGCAATCAGCCCCAGCATTTT. It encodes CATSRDMGGAYSNQPQHF.

In its sample, this clone was seen a few times. The chain combines TRBV5-1 with TRBJ1-1; D ambiguous. The CDR3 length is 14 residues. CDR1 is SGHRS and CDR2 is YFSETQ in the germline V gene. V lost 3 bases to trimming and J lost 4 bases, with 13 bases between them. CDR3 amino acids: CASSSSQPGTEAFF. The DNA of the CDR3 is TGCGCCAGCAGCTCATCCCAACCGGGCACTGAAGCTTTCTTT.

This chain connects TRBV28 to TRBJ1-1; D gene uncertain. The CDR3 totals 12 residues. The V end was cut by 4 bases, the J end by 1 base, with 4 bases between. CDR1 is MDHEN and CDR2 is SYDVKM in the germline V gene. The CDR3, as DNA: TGTGCCAGCAGTTACGGGAACACTGAAGCTTTCTTT. Its translation is CASSYGNTEAFF.

The genes are TRBV7-2 and TRBJ1-3; 7 nucleotides agree with TRBD1. Germline V gene lookup returns CDR1 SGHTA and CDR2 FQGNSA. The CDR3 covers 13 residues. After removal of 1 base from V and 8 bases from J, the junction contained 2 bases not matched to a gene. The chain's CDR3 is CASSLGRGDTIYF. For the CDR3, the DNA is TGTGCCAGCAGCTTAGGCAGGGGGGACACCATATATTTT.

The V and J genes are TRBV18 and TRBJ2-1; TRBD1 aligns across 7 bases. The CDR3 consists of 14 residues. The V and J ends lost 3 bases and 13 bases, in that order; junction bases with no gene match: 12. From germline, CDR1 is KGHSH and CDR2 LQKENI. The DNA for the CDR3 is TGTGCCAGCTCACCGGGACAGCCCTCGAGGCGACAGTTCTTC. As protein: CASSPGQPSRRQFF.

V usage is TRBV13 and J usage is TRBJ1-2, with D possibly matching TRBD1 (5 bases). Germline V CDR1 and CDR2: PRHDT, FYEKMQ (reference sequence). The CDR3 consists of 16 residues. Deletions cut 5 bases from V and 1 base from J, with 17 bases between. The CDR3 DNA reads as TGTGCCAGCAGCCCCTCACGGACACCTGGTAACTATGGCTACACCTTC. As protein: CASSPSRTPGNYGYTF.

This chain links TRBV6-5 with TRBJ1-5; no clear D. The germline gives CDR1 MNHEY, CDR2 SVGAGI. V gave up 0 bases and J gave up 5 bases, with 11 bases separating them. The CDR3 is 15 amino acids. This CDR3 is CASSYSGRPDQPQHF. The CDR3 region has the DNA TGTGCCAGCAGTTACTCAGGCAGGCCCGATCAGCCCCAGCATTTT.

This clone has only one observation. The chain has TRBV9 and TRBJ1-5; D not resolved. CDR3 length: 14 residues. Germline values: CDR1 SGDLS, CDR2 YYNGEE. With 1 base removed from V and 5 bases from J, the gap between germline ends came to 10 bases. CDR3 nucleotide sequence: TGTGCCAGCAGCGTAAGTGCCGGAGATCAGCCCCAGCATTTT. Protein product: CASSVSAGDQPQHF.

Of note for this clone: The likely explanation is a read error, given a far larger clone one base away. The chain links TRBV6-5 to TRBJ2-3; 9 bases match TRBD1. Germline V lookup: CDR1 MNHEY, CDR2 SVGAGI. The J segment lost 3 bases and the V segment lost 6 bases, leaving 4 bases of the junction unmatched. The CDR3 extends over 14 amino acids. The CDR3 DNA sequence: TGTGCCAGCAGCCCGGGACAGGGAACAGATACGCAGTATTTT. It is translated as CASSPGQGTDTQYF.

The genes are TRBV27 and TRBJ1-2; 7 bases are a match to TRBD1. CDR3 size: 14 residues. J gave up 9 bases and V 5 bases, and 12 bases lay outside the gene matches. Germline V gives CDR1 MNHEY, CDR2 SMNVEV (reference sequence). The CDR3 spells CASSTLNRQGSYTF. The CDR3 DNA sequence: TGTGCCAGCAGTACCCTCAACAGACAGGGAAGCTACACCTTC.

The chain links TRBV19 to TRBJ1-5; tentatively, D is TRBD1 (6 bases). The V and J ends lost 8 bases and 4 bases respectively, with 18 bases between them. Germline V gene data show CDR1 as LNHDA and CDR2 as SQIVND (reference sequence). CDR3 length: 15 amino acids. The CDR3 sequence is CASGTQTGYNQPQHF. CDR3 nucleotides: TGTGCCAGTGGAACCCAGACAGGCTATAATCAGCCCCAGCATTTT.

The chain couples TRBV9 to TRBJ2-1; TRBD1 matches 11 bases. The CDR3 totals 16 residues. Germline assignment: CDR1 SGDLS and CDR2 YYNGEE. With V trimmed by 1 base and J by 9 bases, 9 bases remained unmatched. The CDR3 protein is CASSVSFWGQGVEQFF. As DNA, the CDR3 is TGTGCCAGCAGCGTATCCTTCTGGGGACAGGGGGTTGAGCAGTTCTTC.

This clone appeared a few times. The chain links TRBV5-6 to TRBJ2-7, with D possibly matching TRBD1 (6 bases). There are 12 residues in the CDR3. Deletions cut 5 bases from V and 2 bases from J, with 8 bases between. The germline gives CDR1 SGHDT, CDR2 YYEEEE. As DNA, the CDR3 is TGTGCCAGCAGTAGACAGGCCTACGAGCAGTACTTC. Its protein is CASSRQAYEQYF.

In its sample, this clone was seen once. The V and J genes are TRBV27 and TRBJ1-1; no reliable D call. Germline CDR1 is MNHEY and CDR2 is SMNVEV (reference sequence). Between the trimmed V and J ends, which lost 1 base and 4 bases, there was a span of 10 bases. CDR3 size: 14 residues. DNA for the CDR3: TGTGCCAGCAGTTTATTGGGAGGGAGCACTGAAGCTTTCTTT. This codes for CASSLLGGSTEAFF.

The V gene is TRBV5-4, the J gene TRBJ2-6; D not certain. Trimming removed 4 bases at V and 4 bases at J, with 9 bases between. Germline lookup yields CDR1 SGHNT and CDR2 YYREEE (reference sequence). The CDR3 totals 14 residues. The CDR3 loop reads CASSPSRGANVLTF. The CDR3 nucleotides read TGTGCCAGCAGCCCGAGCCGGGGGGCCAACGTCCTGACTTTC.

V is TRBV11-2 and J is TRBJ1-6; a weak D match, TRBD1 (6 bases). This CDR3 contains 14 residues. V dropped 2 bases and J dropped 8 bases, with 10 bases sitting between them. Germline CDR1 reads SGHAT; CDR2 reads FQNNGV. The CDR3 sequence: CASSLLQGDSPLHF. CDR3 nucleotide sequence: TGTGCCAGCAGCTTATTACAGGGAGATTCACCCCTCCACTTT.

The V gene is TRBV19, the J gene TRBJ1-1; 7 bases are shared with TRBD1. J lost 1 base, V lost 1 base, and 3 bases had no gene match. The CDR3 is 15 residues long. Germline V CDR1 and CDR2: LNHDA, SQIVND (reference sequence). This chain's CDR3 is CASSIVPGGNTEAFF. As DNA, the CDR3 is TGTGCCAGTAGTATAGTTCCAGGGGGGAACACTGAAGCTTTCTTT.

The rearrangement links TRBV5-5 to TRBJ1-5, with 8 bases aligning to TRBD1. V dropped 3 bases and J dropped 7; count of bases not matched to a gene: 12. Germline-derived CDR1 and CDR2 are SGHKS and YYEKEE (reference sequence). This CDR3 is 16 amino acids long. Here the CDR3 DNA reads TGTGCCAGCAGCTGGGGGACAGGAGCCTCGGGGCAGCCCCAGCATTTT. As protein: CASSWGTGASGQPQHF. Full variable domain (remainder filled in from reference TRBV5-5 and TRBJ1-5): DAGVTQSPTHLIKTRGQQVTLRCSPISGHKSVSWYQQVLGQGPQFIFQYYEKEERGRGNFPDRFSARQFPNYSSELNVNALLLGDSALYLCASSWGTGASGQPQHFGDGTRLSIL.

This chain joins TRBV25-1 and TRBJ2-5; the match to TRBD2 covers 8 bases. Germline assignment: CDR1 MGHDK and CDR2 SYGVNS. CDR3 length equals 17 residues. V trimming: 6 bases; J trimming: 3 bases; junction bases outside the gene matches: 15. CDR3: CASSELPRAGAKETQYF. CDR3 sequence (DNA): TGTGCCAGCAGCGAACTCCCTAGAGCGGGGGCAAAAGAGACCCAGTACTTC.

The rearrangement joins TRBV10-3 to TRBJ1-1; D remains ambiguous. The CDR3 covers 12 residues. Germline loops: CDR1 ENHRY, CDR2 SYGVKD. V lost 10 bases, J lost 0 bases, and 9 bases lay in between. The CDR3 here is CASGGVNTEAFF. CDR3 nucleotides: TGTGCCAGCGGCGGGGTGAACACTGAAGCTTTCTTT.

The genes are TRBV30 and TRBJ1-2; D gene unclear. Germline CDR1 is GTSNPN and CDR2 is SVGIG (reference sequence). V was cut by 1 base and J by 10 bases, with 13 bases left in between. This CDR3 has 12 amino acids. CDR3 protein: CAWSAVLTPYTF. The CDR3 region has the DNA TGTGCCTGGAGTGCCGTCTTGACACCCTACACCTTC.

This chain joins TRBV28 and TRBJ1-2; tentative D call: TRBD1 (6 bases). The CDR3 totals 14 residues. The germline CDR1 and CDR2 sequences are MDHEN and SYDVKM. V was pared by 3 bases and J by 2 bases, with 10 bases between. Written as DNA, the CDR3 is TGTGCCAGCAGTTTTGCCGGGACAAACTATGGCTACACCTTC. This translates into CASSFAGTNYGYTF.

V usage is TRBV6-5 and J usage is TRBJ2-3; 7 bases are shared with TRBD1. Germline V gene lookup returns CDR1 MNHEY and CDR2 SVGAGI. J gave up 7 bases and V 6 bases, and 7 bases lay outside the gene matches. The CDR3 totals 13 residues. CDR3 sequence: CASSNKGQYTQYF. CDR3 coding DNA: TGTGCCAGCAGCAACAAGGGACAGTATACGCAGTATTTT.

CDR3 sequence (DNA): TGCGCCAGCAGCTTGACAGGCATCCGCTCCTACGAGCAGTACTTC. This gives the protein CASSLTGIRSYEQYF. The chain employs TRBV5-1 and TRBJ2-7; D possibly corresponds to TRBD1 (5 bases). The CDR3 runs to 15 residues. Trimming stripped 1 base from V and 0 bases from J, with 11 bases between. CDR1 and CDR2 from the germline V gene are SGHRS and YFSETQ.

The CDR3 DNA sequence: TGTGCCACCAGTGATCCTGACAGTCCGGGTGGGCATGAGCAGTTCTTC. This codes for CATSDPDSPGGHEQFF. The chain combines TRBV24-1 with TRBJ2-1; D is possibly TRBD1 (5 bases). Trimming removed 3 bases at V and 8 bases at J, with 19 bases between. The CDR3 runs 16 residues. The V gene's germline CDR1 is KGHDR and CDR2 SFDVKD.

The sample holds one count of this clone. CDR3 region: CATQPPRSGNTEAFF. In DNA form, the CDR3 reads TGTGCCACCCAACCGCCCAGGTCCGGGAACACTGAAGCTTTCTTT. This sequence joins TRBV2 and TRBJ1-1; no definite D call. The CDR3 extends over 15 amino acids. Germline V CDR1 and CDR2: SNHLY, FYNNEI. The V end was cut by 10 bases, the J end by 1 base, with 19 bases between.

The chain joins TRBV12-5 to TRBJ2-1, with D tentatively TRBD2 (6 bases). CDR1 is LGHNT, CDR2 FRNRAP, per germline. The V end was cut by 1 base, the J end by 2 bases, with 18 bases between. CDR3 size: 18 residues. Written as DNA, the CDR3 is TGTGCTAGTGGTTTGGGCCCGCTTGCTGGCGGGGCCTACAATGAGCAGTTCTTC. It encodes CASGLGPLAGGAYNEQFF.